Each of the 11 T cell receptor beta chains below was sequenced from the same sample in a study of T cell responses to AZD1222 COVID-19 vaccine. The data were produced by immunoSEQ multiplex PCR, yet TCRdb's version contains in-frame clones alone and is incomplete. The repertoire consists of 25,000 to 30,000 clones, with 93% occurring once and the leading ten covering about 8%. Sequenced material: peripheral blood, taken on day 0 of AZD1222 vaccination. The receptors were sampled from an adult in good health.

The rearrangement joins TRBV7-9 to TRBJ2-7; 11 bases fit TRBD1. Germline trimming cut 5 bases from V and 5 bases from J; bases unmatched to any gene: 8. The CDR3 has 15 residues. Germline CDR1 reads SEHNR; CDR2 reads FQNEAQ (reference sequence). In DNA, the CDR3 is TGTGCCAGCAGCCCGGGGACAGGGGGAACCAACGAGCAGTACTTC. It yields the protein CASSPGTGGTNEQYF.

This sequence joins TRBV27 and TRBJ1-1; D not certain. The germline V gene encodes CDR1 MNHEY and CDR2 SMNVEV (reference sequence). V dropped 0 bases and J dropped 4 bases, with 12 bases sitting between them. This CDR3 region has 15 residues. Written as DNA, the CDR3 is TGTGCCAGCAGTTTATCGTATTTTGGGAGCACTGAAGCTTTCTTT. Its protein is CASSLSYFGSTEAFF.

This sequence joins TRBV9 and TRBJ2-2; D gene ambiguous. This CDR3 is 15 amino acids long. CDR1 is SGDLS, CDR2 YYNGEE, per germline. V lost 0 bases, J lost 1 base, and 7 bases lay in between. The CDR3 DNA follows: TGTGCCAGCAGCGTAGTTAGGGAGAACACCGGGGAGCTGTTTTTT. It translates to CASSVVRENTGELFF. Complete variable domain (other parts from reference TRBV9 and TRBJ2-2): DSGVTQTPKHLITATGQRVTLRCSPRSGDLSVYWYQQSLDQGLQFLIQYYNGEERAKGNILERFSAQQFPDLHSELNLSSLELGDSALYFCASSVVRENTGELFFGEGSRLTVL.

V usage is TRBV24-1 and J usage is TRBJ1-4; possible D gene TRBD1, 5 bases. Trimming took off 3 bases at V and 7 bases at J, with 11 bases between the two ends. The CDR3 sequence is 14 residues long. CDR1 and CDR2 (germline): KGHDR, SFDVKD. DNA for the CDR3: TGTGCCACCAGTGATCCGGGACCAGGTGAAAAACTGTTTTTT. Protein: CATSDPGPGEKLFF.

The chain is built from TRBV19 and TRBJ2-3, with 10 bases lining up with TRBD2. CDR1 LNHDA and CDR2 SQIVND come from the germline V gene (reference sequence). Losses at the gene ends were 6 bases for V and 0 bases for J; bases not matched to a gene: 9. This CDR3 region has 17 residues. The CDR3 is CASRGSGGAKSTDTQYF. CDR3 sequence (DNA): TGTGCCAGTAGAGGGAGCGGGGGGGCAAAGAGCACAGATACGCAGTATTTT.

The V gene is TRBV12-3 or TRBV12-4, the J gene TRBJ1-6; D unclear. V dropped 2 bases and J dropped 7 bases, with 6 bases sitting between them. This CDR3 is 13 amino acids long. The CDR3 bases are TGTGCCAGCAGTTTAAATCTCAATTCACCCCTCCACTTT. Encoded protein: CASSLNLNSPLHF.

The CDR3 nucleotides are TGTGCCAGCAGCCAAGATGGGGGACGTAGGTACAATGAGCAGTTCTTC. Translating it yields CASSQDGGRRYNEQFF. The chain recombines TRBV14 with TRBJ2-1; perhaps D is TRBD1 or TRBD2 (5 bases each). The CDR3 runs 16 residues. Between the trimmed V and J ends, which lost 0 bases and 4 bases, there was a span of 13 bases. Germline V CDR1 and CDR2: SGHDN, FVKESK. Full variable domain (missing parts from reference TRBV14 and TRBJ2-1): EAGVTQFPSHSVIEKGQTVTLRCDPISGHDNLYWYRRVMGKEIKFLLHFVKESKQDESGMPNNRFLAERTGGTYSTLKVQPAELEDSGVYFCASSQDGGRRYNEQFFGPGTRLTVL.

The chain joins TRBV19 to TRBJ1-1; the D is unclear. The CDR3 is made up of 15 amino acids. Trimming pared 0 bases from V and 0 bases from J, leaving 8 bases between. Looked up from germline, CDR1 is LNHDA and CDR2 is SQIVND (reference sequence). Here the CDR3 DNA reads TGTGCCAGTAGTATAGATCCTGACTTGAACACTGAAGCTTTCTTT. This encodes CASSIDPDLNTEAFF.

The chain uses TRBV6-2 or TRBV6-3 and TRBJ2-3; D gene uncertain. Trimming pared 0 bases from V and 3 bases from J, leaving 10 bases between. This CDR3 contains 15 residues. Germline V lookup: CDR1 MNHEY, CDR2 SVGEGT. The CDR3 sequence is CASSYSETITDTQYF. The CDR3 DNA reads TGTGCCAGCAGTTACTCGGAGACAATTACAGATACGCAGTATTTT.

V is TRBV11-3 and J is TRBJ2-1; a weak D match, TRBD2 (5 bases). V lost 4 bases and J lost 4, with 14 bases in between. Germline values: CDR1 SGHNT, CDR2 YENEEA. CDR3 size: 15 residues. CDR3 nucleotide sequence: TGTGCCAGCAGCTCCCCTGAGGGCCGATACAATGAGCAGTTCTTC. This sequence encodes CASSSPEGRYNEQFF.

CDR3: CASSPSGQTGTEAFF. CDR3 sequence (DNA): TGTGCCAGCTCACCCTCGGGACAGACGGGCACTGAAGCTTTCTTT. This rearrangement joins TRBV18 to TRBJ1-1; 7 positions agree with TRBD1. The junction had 8 bases not matched to a gene; V was cut back by 3 bases and J by 4 bases. This CDR3 has 15 residues. Germline lookup yields CDR1 KGHSH and CDR2 LQKENI.